This T cell receptor (beta chain) was sequenced in a study of T cells after yellow fever vaccination. Germline V gene lookup returns CDR1 SQVTM and CDR2 ANQGSEA. Trimming pared 7 bases from V and 3 bases from J, leaving 15 bases between. There are 13 residues in the CDR3. From the 5' RACE reads, TCRdb called clonotypes with MiXCR, one entry per CDR3 protein. The sample carries approximately 610,000 distinct CDR3 sequences, around a sixth recorded once. The chain employs TRBV29-1 and TRBJ1-1; D ambiguous. Source: PBMCs, taken about 5 days after the first yellow fever vaccination. This receptor was identified in a man younger than 35 who received the YFV17D yellow fever vaccine. CDR3 protein: CSAGPGEDTEAFF. The CDR3, as DNA: TGCAGCGCCGGACCTGGGGAGGACACTGAAGCTTTCTTT. The full variable domain, in which reference TRBV29-1 and TRBJ1-1 provide the parts outside the CDR3, is SAVISQKPSRDICQRGTSLTIQCQVDSQVTMMFWYRQQPGQSLTLIATANQGSEATYESGFVIDKFPISRPNLTFSTLTVSNMSPEDSSIYLCSAGPGEDTEAFFGQGTRLTVV.